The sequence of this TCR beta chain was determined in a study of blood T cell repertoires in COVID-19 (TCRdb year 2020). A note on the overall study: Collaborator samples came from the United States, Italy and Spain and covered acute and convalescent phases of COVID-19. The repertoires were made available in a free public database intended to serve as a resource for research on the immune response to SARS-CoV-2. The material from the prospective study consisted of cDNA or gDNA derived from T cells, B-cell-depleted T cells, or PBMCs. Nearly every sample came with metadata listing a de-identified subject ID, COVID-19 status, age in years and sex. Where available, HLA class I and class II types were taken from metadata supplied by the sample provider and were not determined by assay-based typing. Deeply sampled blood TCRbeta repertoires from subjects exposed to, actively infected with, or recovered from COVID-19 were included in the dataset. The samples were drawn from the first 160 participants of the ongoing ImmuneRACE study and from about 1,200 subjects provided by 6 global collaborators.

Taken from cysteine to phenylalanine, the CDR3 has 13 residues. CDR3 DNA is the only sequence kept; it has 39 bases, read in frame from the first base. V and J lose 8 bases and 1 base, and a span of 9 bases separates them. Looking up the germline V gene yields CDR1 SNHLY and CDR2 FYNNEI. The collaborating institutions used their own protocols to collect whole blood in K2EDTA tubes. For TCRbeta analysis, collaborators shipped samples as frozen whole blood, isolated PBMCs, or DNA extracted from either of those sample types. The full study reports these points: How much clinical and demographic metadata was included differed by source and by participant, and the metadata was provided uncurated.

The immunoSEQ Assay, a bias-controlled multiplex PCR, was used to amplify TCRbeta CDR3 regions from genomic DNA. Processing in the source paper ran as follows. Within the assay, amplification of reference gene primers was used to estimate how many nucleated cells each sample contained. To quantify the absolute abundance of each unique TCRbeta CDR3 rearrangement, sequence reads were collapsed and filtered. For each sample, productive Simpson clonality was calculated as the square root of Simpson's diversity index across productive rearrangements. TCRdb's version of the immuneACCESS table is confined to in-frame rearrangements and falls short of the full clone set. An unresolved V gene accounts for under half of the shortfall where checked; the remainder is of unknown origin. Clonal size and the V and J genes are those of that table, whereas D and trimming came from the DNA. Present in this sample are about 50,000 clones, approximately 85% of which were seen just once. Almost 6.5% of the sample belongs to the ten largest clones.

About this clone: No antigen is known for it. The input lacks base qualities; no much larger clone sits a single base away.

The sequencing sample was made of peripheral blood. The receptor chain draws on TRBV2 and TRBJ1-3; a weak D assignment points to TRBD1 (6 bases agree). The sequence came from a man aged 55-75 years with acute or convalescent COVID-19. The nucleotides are TGTGCCAGCTCACAGGGTTCTGGAAACACCATATATTTT. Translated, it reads CASSQGSGNTIYF. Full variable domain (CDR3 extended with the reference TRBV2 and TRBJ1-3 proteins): EPEVTQTPSHQVTQMGQEVILRCVPISNHLYFYWYRQILGQKVEFLVSFYNNEISEKSEIFDDQFSVERPDGSNFTLKIRSTKLEDSAMYFCASSQGSGNTIYFGEGSWLTVV.